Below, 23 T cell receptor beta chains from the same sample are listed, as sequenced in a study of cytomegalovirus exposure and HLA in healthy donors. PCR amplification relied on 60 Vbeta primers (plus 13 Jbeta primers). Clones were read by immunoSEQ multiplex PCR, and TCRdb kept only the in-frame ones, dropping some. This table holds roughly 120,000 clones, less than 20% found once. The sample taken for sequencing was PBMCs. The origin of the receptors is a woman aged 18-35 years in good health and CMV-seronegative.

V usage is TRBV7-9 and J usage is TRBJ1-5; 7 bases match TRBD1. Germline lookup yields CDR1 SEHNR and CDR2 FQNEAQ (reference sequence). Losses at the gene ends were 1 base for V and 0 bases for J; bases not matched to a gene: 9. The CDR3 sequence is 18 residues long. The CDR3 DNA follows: TGTGCCAGCAGCTTAGAGGGCAGGGGGACGTATAGCAATCAGCCCCAGCATTTT. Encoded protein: CASSLEGRGTYSNQPQHF.

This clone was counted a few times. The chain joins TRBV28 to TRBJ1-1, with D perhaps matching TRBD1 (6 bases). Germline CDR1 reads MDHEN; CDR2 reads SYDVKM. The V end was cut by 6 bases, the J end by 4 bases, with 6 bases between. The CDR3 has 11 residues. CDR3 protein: CASSRGTEAFF. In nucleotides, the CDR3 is TGTGCCAGCAGCAGGGGCACTGAAGCTTTCTTT.

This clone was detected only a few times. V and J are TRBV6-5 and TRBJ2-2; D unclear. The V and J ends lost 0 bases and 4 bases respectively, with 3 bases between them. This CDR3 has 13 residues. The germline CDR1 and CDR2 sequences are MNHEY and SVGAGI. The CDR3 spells CASSYSGTGELFF. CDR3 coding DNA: TGTGCCAGCAGTTACTCCGGCACCGGGGAGCTGTTTTTT.

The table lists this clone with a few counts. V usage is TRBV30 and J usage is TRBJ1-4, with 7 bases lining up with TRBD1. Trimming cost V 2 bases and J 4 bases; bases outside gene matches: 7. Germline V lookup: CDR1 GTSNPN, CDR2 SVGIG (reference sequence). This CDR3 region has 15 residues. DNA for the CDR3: TGTGCCTGGAGTAGTAACAGGGGCTTTAATGAAAAACTGTTTTTT. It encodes CAWSSNRGFNEKLFF.

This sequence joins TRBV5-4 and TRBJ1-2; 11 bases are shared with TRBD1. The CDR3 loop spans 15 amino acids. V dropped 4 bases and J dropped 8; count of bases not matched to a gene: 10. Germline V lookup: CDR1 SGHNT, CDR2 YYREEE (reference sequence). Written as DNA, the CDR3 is TGTGCCAGCAGCCCTGGGACAGGGGGGAGTGGCGGCTACACCTTC. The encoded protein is CASSPGTGGSGGYTF.

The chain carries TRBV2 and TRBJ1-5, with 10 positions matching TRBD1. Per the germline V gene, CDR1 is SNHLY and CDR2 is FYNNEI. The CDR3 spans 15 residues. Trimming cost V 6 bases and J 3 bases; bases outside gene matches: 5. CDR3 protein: CASRSTGGINQPQHF. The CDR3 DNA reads TGTGCCAGCAGATCGACAGGGGGCATCAATCAGCCCCAGCATTTT.

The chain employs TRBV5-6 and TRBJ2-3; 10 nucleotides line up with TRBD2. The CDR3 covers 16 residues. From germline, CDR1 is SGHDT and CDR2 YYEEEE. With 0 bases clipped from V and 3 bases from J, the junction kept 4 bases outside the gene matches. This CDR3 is CASSLAASGGTDTQYF. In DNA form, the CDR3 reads TGTGCCAGCAGCTTGGCGGCTAGCGGGGGAACAGATACGCAGTATTTT.

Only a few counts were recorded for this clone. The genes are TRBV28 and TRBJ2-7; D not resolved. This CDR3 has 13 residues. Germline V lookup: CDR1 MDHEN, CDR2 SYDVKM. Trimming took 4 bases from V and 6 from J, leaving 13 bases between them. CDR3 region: CASSSSTPGEQYF. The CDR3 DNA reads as TGTGCCAGCAGTTCGTCTACCCCGGGCGAGCAGTACTTC.

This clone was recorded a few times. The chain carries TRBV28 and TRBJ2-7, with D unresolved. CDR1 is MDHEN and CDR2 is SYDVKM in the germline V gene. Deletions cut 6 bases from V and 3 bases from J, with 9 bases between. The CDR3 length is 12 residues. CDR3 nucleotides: TGTGCCAGCAGCCCGACAAACTACGAGCAGTACTTC. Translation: CASSPTNYEQYF.

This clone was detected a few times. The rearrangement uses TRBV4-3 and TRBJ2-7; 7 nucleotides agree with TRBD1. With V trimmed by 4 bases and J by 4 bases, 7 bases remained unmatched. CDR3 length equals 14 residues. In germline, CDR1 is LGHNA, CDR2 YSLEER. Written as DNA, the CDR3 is TGCGCCAGCAGCCCTCGACAGGGTTTGTACGAGCAGTACTTC. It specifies CASSPRQGLYEQYF.

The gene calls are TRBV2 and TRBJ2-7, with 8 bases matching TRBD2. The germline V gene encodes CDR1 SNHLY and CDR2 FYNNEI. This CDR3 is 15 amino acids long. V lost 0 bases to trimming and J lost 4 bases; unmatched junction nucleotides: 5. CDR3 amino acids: CASSEAERELYEQYF. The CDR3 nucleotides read TGTGCCAGCAGTGAAGCTGAGCGGGAGCTGTACGAGCAGTACTTC.

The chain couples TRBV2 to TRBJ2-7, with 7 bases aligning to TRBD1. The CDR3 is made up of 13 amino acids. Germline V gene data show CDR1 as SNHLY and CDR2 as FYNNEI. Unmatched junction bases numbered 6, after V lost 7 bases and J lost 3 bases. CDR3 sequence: CASKPRDSYEQYF. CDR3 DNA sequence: TGTGCCAGCAAACCCCGGGACAGCTACGAGCAGTACTTC.

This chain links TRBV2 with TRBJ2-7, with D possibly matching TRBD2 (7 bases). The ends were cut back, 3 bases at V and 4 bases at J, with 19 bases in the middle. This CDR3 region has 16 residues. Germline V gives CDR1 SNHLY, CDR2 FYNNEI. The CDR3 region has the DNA TGTGCCAGCAGTGAGGGTCGGGGGGCGCAACGGTACGAGCAGTACTTC. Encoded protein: CASSEGRGAQRYEQYF.

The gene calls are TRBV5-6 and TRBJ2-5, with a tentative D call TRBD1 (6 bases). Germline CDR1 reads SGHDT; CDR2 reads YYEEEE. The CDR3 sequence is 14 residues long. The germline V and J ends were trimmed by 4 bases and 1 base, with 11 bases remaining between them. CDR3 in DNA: TGTGCCAGCAGCCAGGGACATATCCAAGAGACCCAGTACTTC. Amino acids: CASSQGHIQETQYF.

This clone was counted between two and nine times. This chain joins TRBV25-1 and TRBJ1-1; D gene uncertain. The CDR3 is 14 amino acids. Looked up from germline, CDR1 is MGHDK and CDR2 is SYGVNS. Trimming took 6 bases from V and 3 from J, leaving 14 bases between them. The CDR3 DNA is TGTGCCAGCAGGCCTCCGAAGGGAGACACTGAAGCTTTCTTT. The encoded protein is CASRPPKGDTEAFF.

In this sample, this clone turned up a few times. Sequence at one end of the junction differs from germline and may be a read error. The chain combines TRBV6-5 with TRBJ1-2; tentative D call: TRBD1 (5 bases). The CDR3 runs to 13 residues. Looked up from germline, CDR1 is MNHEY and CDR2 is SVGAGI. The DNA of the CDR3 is TGTGCCAGCAGCCCTAGGGGAATCGCTTGGAGTTACTTC. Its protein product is CASSPRGIAWSYF.

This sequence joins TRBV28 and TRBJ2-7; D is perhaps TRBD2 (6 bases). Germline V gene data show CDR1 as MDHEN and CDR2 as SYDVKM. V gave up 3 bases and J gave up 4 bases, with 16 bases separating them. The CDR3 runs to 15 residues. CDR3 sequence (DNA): TGTGCCAGCAGTTTTTTAATGGGAGGTTGGTACGAGCAGTACTTC. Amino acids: CASSFLMGGWYEQYF.

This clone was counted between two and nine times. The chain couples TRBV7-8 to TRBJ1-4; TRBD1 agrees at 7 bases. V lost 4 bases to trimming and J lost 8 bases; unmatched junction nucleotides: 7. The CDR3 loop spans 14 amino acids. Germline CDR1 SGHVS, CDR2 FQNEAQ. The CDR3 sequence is CASSSDRAGEKLFF. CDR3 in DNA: TGTGCCAGCAGCTCAGACAGGGCGGGGGAAAAACTGTTTTTT.

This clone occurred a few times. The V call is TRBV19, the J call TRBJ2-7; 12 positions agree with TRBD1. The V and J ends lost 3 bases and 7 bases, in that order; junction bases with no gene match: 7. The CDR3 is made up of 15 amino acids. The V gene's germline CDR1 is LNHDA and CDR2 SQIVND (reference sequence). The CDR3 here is CASSISGQGAYEQYF. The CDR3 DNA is TGTGCCAGTAGTATCTCGGGACAGGGGGCATATGAGCAGTACTTC.

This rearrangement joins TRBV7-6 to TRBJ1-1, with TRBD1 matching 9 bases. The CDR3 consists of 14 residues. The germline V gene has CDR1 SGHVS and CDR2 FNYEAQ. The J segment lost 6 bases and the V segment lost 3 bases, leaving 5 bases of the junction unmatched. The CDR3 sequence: CASSFGTGNAEAFF. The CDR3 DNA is TGTGCCAGCAGCTTTGGGACAGGGAATGCTGAAGCTTTCTTT.

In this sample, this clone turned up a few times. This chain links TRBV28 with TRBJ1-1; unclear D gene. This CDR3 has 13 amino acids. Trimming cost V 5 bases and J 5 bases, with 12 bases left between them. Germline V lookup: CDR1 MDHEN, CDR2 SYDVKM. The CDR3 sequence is CASSPRAGTEAFF. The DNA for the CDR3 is TGTGCCAGCAGTCCTCGTGCGGGGACTGAAGCTTTCTTT.

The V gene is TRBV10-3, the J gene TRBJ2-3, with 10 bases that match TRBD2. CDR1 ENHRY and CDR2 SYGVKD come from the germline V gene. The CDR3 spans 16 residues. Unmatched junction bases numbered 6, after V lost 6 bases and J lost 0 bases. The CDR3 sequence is CAIRETSGESTDTQYF. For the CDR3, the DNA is TGTGCCATCAGGGAAACTAGCGGGGAAAGCACAGATACGCAGTATTTT.

This CDR3 reads CASSYVLAGPSYEQYF. The CDR3 DNA follows: TGTGCCAGCAGTTACGTCTTAGCGGGGCCCTCCTACGAGCAGTACTTC. The J gene is TRBJ2-7, the V gene TRBV28; 8 bases line up with TRBD2. V shed 4 bases and J 0 bases; nucleotides not matched to a gene: 8. This CDR3 is built from 16 residues. Germline V CDR1 and CDR2: MDHEN, SYDVKM.